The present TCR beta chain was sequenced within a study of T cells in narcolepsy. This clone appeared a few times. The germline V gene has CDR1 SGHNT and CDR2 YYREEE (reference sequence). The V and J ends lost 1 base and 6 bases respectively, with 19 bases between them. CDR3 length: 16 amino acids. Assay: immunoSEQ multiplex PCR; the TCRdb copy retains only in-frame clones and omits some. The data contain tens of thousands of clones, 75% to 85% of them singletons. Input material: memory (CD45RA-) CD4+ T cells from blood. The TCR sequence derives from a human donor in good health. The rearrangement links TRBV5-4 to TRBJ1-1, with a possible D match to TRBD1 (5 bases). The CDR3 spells CASSLFRAGLRAEAFF. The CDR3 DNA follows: TGTGCCAGCAGCTTGTTTCGGGCAGGGTTAAGGGCTGAAGCTTTCTTT.